This record covers a single T cell receptor beta chain. This sample is part of a study of blood T cell repertoires in COVID-19. About the research overall: The samples span acute and convalescent COVID-19 from the United States, Italy and Spain. Nucleic acid was either cDNA or gDNA, and it came from T cells, B-cell-depleted T cells, or PBMCs.

Clones were sequenced by immunoSEQ multiplex PCR, and TCRdb holds only the in-frame ones, with some missing. The table lists about 140,000 clones, around 88% of them singletons. V gave up 1 base and J gave up 2 bases; unmatched junction bases: 1. CDR3 size: 14 residues. CDR1 is SGHVS and CDR2 is FQNEAQ in the germline V gene. Sequencing input: peripheral blood. This clonotype was obtained from a woman aged 60-75 years with acute or convalescent COVID-19. The chain employs TRBV7-8 and TRBJ2-7, with 8 bases fitting TRBD1. CDR3 amino acids: CASSLEGQAYEQYF. CDR3 in DNA: TGTGCCAGCAGCTTAGAGGGACAGGCCTACGAGCAGTACTTC.